The clone carrying this T cell receptor beta chain was counted between two and nine times. The data stem from a study of T-cell memory formation after mild COVID-19. 5'RACE, which relied on constant-segment primers, yielded TCR alpha and TCR beta cDNA libraries carrying sample barcodes and UMIs. TCRdb re-analysed the 5' RACE reads in MiXCR, keeping a single row per CDR3 protein. The data show 360,000 or so distinct CDR3 sequences, approximately 29% seen once. This CDR3 is 16 amino acids long. From germline, CDR1 is SGHVS and CDR2 FQNEAQ. The V and J ends lost 1 base and 1 base respectively, with 13 bases between them.

The specimen sequenced was PBMCs or a T cell subset sorted from them (not recorded which). The origin of this receptor is an adult woman who had mild COVID-19 (a few samples of this study predate the infection). Cell type and time point are not known. V gene TRBV7-8 combines with J gene TRBJ1-2; tentative D call: TRBD1 (6 bases). CDR3 loop: CASSLGRDTLNYGYTF. Written as DNA, the CDR3 is TGTGCCAGCAGCTTAGGGCGGGACACTCTTAACTATGGCTACACCTTC.